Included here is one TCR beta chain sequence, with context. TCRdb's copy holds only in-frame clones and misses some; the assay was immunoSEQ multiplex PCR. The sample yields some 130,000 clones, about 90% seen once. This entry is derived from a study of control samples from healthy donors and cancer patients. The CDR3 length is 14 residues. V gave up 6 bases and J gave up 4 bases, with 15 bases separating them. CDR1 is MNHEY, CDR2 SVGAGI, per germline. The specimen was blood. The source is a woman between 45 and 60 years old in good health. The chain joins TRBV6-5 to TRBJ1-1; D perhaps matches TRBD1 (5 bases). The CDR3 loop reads CASSPAGIPTEAFF. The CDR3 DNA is TGTGCCAGCAGCCCCGCAGGGATCCCCACTGAAGCTTTCTTT.